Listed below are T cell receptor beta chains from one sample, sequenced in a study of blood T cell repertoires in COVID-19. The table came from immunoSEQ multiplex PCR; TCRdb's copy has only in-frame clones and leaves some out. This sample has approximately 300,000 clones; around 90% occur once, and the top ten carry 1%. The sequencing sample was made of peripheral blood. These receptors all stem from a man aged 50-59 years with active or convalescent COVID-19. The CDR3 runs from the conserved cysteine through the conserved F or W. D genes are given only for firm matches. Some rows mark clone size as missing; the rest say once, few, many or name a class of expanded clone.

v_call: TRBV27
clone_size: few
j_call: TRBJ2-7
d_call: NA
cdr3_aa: CASSPRAGARGEQYF
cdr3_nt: TGTGCCAGCAGTCCCCGCGCGGGGGCCAGGGGCGAGCAGTACTTC

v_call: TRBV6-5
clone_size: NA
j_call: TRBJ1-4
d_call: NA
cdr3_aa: CASSYDSHNEKLFF
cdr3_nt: TGTGCCAGCAGTTACGACAGCCATAATGAAAAACTGTTTTTT

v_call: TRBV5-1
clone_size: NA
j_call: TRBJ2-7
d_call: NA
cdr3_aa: CASSSGGPGNSEQYF
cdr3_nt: TGCGCCAGCAGCTCGGGTGGGCCAGGGAACTCCGAGCAGTACTTC

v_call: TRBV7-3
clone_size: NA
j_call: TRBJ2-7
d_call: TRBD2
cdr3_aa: CASSLGGGYEQYF
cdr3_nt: TGTGCCAGCAGCTTAGGCGGGGGTTACGAGCAGTACTTC

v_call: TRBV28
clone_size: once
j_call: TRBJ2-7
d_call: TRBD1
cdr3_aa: CATEGQGIYEQYF
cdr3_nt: TGTGCCACTGAAGGACAGGGAATCTACGAGCAGTACTTC

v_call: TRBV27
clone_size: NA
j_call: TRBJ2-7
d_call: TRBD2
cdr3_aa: CASSPRTSGAYEQYF
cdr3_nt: TGTGCCAGCAGTCCCCGGACTAGCGGGGCCTACGAGCAGTACTTC

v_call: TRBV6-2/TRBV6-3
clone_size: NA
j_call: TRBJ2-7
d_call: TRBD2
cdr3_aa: CASSGTSTGTSGGAYEQYF
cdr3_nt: TGTGCCAGCAGTGGTACGTCGACCGGGACTAGCGGGGGGGCCTACGAGCAGTACTTC

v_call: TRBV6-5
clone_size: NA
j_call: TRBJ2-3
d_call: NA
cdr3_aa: CASSYSNWYTDTQYF
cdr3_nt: TGTGCCAGCAGTTACAGTAACTGGTACACAGATACGCAGTATTTT

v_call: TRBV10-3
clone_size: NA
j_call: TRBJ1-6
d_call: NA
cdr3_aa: CAISERQGENNSPLHF
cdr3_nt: TGTGCCATCAGTGAGCGCCAGGGTGAGAATAATTCACCCCTCCACTTT

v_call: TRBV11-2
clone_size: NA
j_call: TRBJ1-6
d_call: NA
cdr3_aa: CASRDLKEVPKINSPLHF
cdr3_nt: TGTGCCAGCAGGGACCTAAAGGAGGTACCCAAGATAAATTCACCCCTCCACTTT

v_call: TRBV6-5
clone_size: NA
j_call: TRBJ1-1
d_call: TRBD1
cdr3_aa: CASRMDRSNTEAFF
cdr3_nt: TGTGCCAGCAGGATGGACAGGTCGAACACTGAAGCTTTCTTT

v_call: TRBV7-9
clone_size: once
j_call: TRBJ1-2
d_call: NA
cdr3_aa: CASSFERYGYTF
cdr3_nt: TGTGCCAGCAGCTTTGAGCGGTATGGCTACACCTTC

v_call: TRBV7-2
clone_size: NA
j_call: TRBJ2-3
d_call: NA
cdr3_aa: CASSRERADTQYF
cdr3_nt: TGTGCCAGCAGCCGGGAAAGAGCAGATACGCAGTATTTT

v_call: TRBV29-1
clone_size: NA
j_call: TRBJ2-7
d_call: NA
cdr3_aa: CSVSGAGYEQYF
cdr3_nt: TGCAGCGTTTCAGGGGCAGGCTACGAGCAGTACTTC

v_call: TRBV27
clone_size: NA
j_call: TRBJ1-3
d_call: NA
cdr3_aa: CASSLSVGVGNTIYF
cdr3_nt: TGTGCCAGCAGTTTATCGGTCGGAGTGGGAAACACCATATATTTT

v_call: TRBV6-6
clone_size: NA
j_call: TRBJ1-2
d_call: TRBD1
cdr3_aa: CASSRGTDGNYGYTF
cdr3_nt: TGTGCCAGCAGCAGAGGGACAGATGGAAACTATGGCTACACCTTC